Given below is one T cell receptor beta chain in context. The sample is drawn from a study of OX40 agonist ivuxolimab in advanced cancers. Sequenced by immunoSEQ multiplex PCR; TCRdb stores in-frame clones only, minus some. Among 70,000 to 90,000 clones, roughly 90% were seen once, and the ten largest hold 0.38%. The receptor was isolated from an adult with an advanced solid tumor such as melanoma, head and neck, liver or kidney cancer. The sequencing here drew on CD4+ or CD8+ T cells sorted from blood, taken in a trial of the OX40 agonist ivuxolimab.

In DNA, the CDR3 is TGTGCCAGCTCGTCCGGGACTAGCGGGGCCTACGAGCAGTACTTC. Protein product: CASSSGTSGAYEQYF. The chain uses TRBV18 and TRBJ2-7; 13 bases are shared with TRBD2. Per germline, CDR1 KGHSH and CDR2 LQKENI. After removal of 6 bases from V and 2 bases from J, the junction contained 4 bases not matched to a gene. The CDR3 runs to 15 residues. Filled out from reference TRBV18 and TRBJ2-7, the complete variable domain reads NAGVMQNPRHLVRRRGQEARLRCSPMKGHSHVYWYRQLPEEGLKFMVYLQKENIIDESGMPKERFSAEFPKEGPSILRIQQVVRGDSAAYFCASSSGTSGAYEQYFGPGTRLTVT.